In this sample, the clone carrying this TCR beta chain turned up a few times. This sample was included in a study of blood T cell repertoires in COVID-19. Study overall: Acute and convalescent COVID-19 specimens originated in the United States, Italy and Spain. Sample material is recorded as cDNA or gDNA derived from T cells, B-cell-depleted T cells, or PBMCs.

In germline, CDR1 is MNHEY, CDR2 SMNVEV (reference sequence). Trimming left V 3 bases short and J 7 bases short, with 15 bases between. The CDR3 loop spans 15 amino acids. A case of COVID-19 had been met by exposed participants within 2 weeks before study entry. Original processing methods: Nucleated cell counts were estimated from reference gene primer amplification. The protocol was immunoSEQ multiplex PCR, while the TCRdb copy is restricted to in-frame clones and leaves out a portion. V and J calls and clone size come straight from that table; D and trimming were deduced from the DNA. Seen here are 150,000 to 200,000 clones, roughly 84% observed once, and the top ten hold around 3.1%.

This receptor was taken from a woman aged 25 to 39 who had been exposed to COVID-19. V usage is TRBV27 and J usage is TRBJ1-4, with a tentative D call TRBD1 (6 bases). The specimen sequenced was PBMCs or T cells enriched from blood (not recorded which). The CDR3 coding sequence is TGTGCCAGCAGTTTCTCACAGGGTTTGGGTGAAAAACTGTTTTTT. It encodes CASSFSQGLGEKLFF.